This TCR beta chain was identified in a study of CD8+ T cells in alopecia areata. Treatment noted: oral pan-JAK inhibitor, 5-10 mg twice daily. Findings and caveats of the study: Many expanded lesional clones persisted in scalp and blood during tofacitinib.

Points on this clone: Its specificity is unknown.

CDR1 is GTSNPN and CDR2 is SVGIG in the germline V gene (reference sequence). The CDR3 is 12 amino acids. In each case, RNA was isolated and then reverse transcribed into cDNA as the sequencing template. The method was immunoSEQ multiplex PCR; TCRdb's version includes in-frame clones alone and lacks a portion of them. The profile shows 180,000 or so clones, approximately 50% of them singletons. Sequencing used CD8+ T cells sorted from blood, obtained around week 54, from a patient treated with tofacitinib. The source is a human donor with alopecia areata. The chain carries TRBV30 and TRBJ2-2; TRBD2 agrees at 7 bases. This CDR3 is CAFREDTGELFF. The CDR3 coding sequence is TGTGCGTTCCGGGAGGACACCGGGGAGCTGTTTTTT.